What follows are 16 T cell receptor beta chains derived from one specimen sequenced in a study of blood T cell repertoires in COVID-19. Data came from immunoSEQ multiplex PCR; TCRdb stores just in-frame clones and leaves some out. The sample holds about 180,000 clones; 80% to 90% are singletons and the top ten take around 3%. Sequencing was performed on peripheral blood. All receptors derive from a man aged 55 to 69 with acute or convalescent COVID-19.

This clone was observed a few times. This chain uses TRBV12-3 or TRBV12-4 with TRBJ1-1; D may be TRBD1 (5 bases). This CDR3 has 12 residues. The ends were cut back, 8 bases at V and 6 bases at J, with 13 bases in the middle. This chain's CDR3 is CASRLTESEAFF. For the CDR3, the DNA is TGTGCCAGCCGATTGACAGAATCTGAAGCTTTCTTT.

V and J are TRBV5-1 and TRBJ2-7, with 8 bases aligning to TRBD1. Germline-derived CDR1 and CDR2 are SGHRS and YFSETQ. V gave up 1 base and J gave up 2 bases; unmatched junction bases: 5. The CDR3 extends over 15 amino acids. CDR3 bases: TGCGCCAGCAGCTTGACCGGACAGGGCGCCTACGAGCAGTACTTC. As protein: CASSLTGQGAYEQYF. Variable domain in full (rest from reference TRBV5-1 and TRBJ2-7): KAGVTQTPRYLIKTRGQQVTLSCSPISGHRSVSWYQQTPGQGLQFLFEYFSETQRNKGNFPGRFSGRQFSNSRSEMNVSTLELGDSALYLCASSLTGQGAYEQYFGPGTRLTVT.

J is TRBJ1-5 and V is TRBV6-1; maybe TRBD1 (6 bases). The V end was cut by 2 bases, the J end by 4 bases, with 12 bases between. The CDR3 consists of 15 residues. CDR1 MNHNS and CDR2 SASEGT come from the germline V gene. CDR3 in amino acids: CASSESTGKNQPQHF. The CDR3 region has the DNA TGTGCCAGCAGTGAATCGACAGGAAAGAATCAGCCCCAGCATTTT.

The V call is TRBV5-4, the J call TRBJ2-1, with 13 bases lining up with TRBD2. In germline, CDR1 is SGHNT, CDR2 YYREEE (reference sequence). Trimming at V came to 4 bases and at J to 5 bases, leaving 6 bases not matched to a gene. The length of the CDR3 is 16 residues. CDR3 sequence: CASSPGTSGIHNEQFF. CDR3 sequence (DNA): TGTGCCAGCAGCCCCGGGACTAGCGGGATTCACAATGAGCAGTTCTTC. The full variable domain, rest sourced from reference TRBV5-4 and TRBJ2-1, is ETGVTQSPTHLIKTRGQQVTLRCSSQSGHNTVSWYQQALGQGPQFIFQYYREEENGRGNFPPRFSGLQFPNYSSELNVNALELDDSALYLCASSPGTSGIHNEQFFGPGTRLTVL.

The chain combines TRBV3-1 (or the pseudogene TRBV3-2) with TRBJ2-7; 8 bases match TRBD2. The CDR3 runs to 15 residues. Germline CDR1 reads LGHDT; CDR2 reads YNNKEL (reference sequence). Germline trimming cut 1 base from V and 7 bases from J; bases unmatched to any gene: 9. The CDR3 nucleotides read TGTGCCAGCAGCCAAGCAAGACACGGGGGGGAGGAGCAGTACTTC. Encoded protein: CASSQARHGGEEQYF.

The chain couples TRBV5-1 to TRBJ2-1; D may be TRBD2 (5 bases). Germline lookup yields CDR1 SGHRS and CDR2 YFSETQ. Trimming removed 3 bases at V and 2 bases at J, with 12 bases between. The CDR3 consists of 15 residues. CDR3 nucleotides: TGCGCCAGCAGCTCGGGATTTACAACCTACAATGAGCAGTTCTTC. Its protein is CASSSGFTTYNEQFF. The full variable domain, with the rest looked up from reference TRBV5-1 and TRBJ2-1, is KAGVTQTPRYLIKTRGQQVTLSCSPISGHRSVSWYQQTPGQGLQFLFEYFSETQRNKGNFPGRFSGRQFSNSRSEMNVSTLELGDSALYLCASSSGFTTYNEQFFGPGTRLTVL.

This CDR3 reads CASSLGLSNYEQYF. CDR3 nucleotides: TGTGCCAGCAGCTTAGGACTTTCAAACTACGAGCAGTACTTC. This chain joins TRBV13 and TRBJ2-7; no definite D call. The germline V and J ends were trimmed by 0 bases and 3 bases, with 9 bases remaining between them. CDR3 length: 14 amino acids. CDR1 and CDR2 from the germline V gene are PRHDT and FYEKMQ (reference sequence).

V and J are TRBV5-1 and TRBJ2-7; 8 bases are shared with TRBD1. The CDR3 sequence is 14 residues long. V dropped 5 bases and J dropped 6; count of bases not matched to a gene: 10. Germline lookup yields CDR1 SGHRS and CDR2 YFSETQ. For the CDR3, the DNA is TGCGCCAGCAGGAGGGGGCAGGGGGCGTTCGAGCAGTACTTC. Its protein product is CASRRGQGAFEQYF.

The CDR3 region has the DNA TGTGCCAGCAGCAGAGGGGGACTAGCGGGAGTGTCTGACTACGAGCAGTACTTC. As protein: CASSRGGLAGVSDYEQYF. This chain uses TRBV7-2 with TRBJ2-7; the match to TRBD2 covers 14 bases. The CDR3 consists of 18 residues. V shed 5 bases and J 3 bases; nucleotides not matched to a gene: 12. Per the germline V gene, CDR1 is SGHTA and CDR2 is FQGNSA.

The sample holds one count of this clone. CDR3 protein: CASRAGFGYGYTF. CDR3 DNA: TGTGCCAGCAGAGCAGGGTTCGGCTATGGCTACACCTTC. The gene calls are TRBV27 and TRBJ1-2; TRBD1 might be the D (5 bases). The CDR3 runs to 13 residues. The V end lost 6 bases, the J end lost 4 bases, and 12 bases lay between the germline ends. Germline V gene lookup returns CDR1 MNHEY and CDR2 SMNVEV (reference sequence).

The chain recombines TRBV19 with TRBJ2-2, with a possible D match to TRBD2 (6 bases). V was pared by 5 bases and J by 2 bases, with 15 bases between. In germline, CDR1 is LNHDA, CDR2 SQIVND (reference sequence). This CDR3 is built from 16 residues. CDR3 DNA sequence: TGTGCCAGTAGTGCCCCTCGCGGGATCAACACCGGGGAGCTGTTTTTT. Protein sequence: CASSAPRGINTGELFF.

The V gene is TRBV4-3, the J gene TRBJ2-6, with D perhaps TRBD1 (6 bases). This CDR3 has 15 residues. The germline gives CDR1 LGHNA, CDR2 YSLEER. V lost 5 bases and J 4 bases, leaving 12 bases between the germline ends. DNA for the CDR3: TGCGCCAGCAGCGATGGACAGTCGGGGGCCAACGTCCTGACTTTC. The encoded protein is CASSDGQSGANVLTF.

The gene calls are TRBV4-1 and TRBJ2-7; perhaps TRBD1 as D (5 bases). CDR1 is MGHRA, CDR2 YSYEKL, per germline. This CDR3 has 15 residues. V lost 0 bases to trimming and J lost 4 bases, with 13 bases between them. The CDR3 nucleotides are TGCGCCAGCAGCCAAGACAGCGACAGAATTTACGAGCAGTACTTC. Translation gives CASSQDSDRIYEQYF.

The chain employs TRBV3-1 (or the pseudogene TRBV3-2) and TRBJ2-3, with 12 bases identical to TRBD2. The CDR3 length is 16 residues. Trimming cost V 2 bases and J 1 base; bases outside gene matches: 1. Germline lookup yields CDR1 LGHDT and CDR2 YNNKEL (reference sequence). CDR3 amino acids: CASSQRLAGGTDTQYF. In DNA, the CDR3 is TGTGCCAGCAGCCAAAGACTAGCGGGGGGCACAGATACGCAGTATTTT.

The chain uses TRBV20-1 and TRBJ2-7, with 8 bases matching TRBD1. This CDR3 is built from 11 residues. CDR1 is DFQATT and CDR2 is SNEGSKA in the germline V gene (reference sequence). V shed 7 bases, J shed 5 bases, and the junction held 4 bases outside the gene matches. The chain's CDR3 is CSVRGQNEQYF. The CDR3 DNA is TGCAGTGTCAGGGGGCAAAACGAGCAGTACTTC.

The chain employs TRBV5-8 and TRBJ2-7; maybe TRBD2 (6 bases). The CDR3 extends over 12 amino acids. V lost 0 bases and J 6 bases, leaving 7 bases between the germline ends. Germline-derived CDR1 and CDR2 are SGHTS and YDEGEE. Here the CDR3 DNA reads TGTGCCAGCAGCTTGGTGGGGGGCGAGCAGTACTTC. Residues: CASSLVGGEQYF.